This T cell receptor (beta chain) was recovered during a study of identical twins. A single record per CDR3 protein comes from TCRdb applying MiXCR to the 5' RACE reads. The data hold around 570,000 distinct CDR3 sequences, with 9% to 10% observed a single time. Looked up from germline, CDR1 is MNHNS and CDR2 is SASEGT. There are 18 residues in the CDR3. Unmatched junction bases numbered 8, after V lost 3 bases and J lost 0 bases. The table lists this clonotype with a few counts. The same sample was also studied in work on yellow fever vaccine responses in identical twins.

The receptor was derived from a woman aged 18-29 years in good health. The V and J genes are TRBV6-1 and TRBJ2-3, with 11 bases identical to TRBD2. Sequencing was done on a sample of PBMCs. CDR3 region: CASSEMSSGGPSTDTQYF. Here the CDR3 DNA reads TGTGCCAGCAGTGAGATGTCTAGCGGGGGGCCGAGCACAGATACGCAGTATTTT.